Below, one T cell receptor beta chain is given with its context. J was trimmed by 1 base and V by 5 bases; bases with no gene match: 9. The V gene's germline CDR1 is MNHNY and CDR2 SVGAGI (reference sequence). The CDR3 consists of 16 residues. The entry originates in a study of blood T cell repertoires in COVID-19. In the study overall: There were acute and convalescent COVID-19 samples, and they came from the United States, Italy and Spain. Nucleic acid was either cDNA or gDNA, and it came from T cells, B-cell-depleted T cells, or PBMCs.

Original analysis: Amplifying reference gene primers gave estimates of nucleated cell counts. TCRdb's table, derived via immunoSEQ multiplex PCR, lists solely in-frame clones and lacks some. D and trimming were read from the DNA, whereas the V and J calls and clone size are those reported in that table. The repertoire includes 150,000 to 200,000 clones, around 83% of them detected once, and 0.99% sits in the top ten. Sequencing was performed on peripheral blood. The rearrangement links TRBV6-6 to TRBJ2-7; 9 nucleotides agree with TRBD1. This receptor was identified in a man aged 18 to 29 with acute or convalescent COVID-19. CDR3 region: CASSTVPGQGSYEQYV. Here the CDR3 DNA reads TGTGCCAGCAGTACTGTCCCGGGACAGGGATCCTACGAGCAGTACGTC.